This TCR beta chain is drawn from a study of cytomegalovirus exposure and HLA in healthy donors. Trimming cost V 8 bases and J 4 bases, with 14 bases left between them. Germline CDR1 and CDR2: SEHNR and FQNEAQ (reference sequence). CDR3 length equals 13 residues. The PCR was carried out with 60 Vbeta primers and 13 Jbeta primers. TCRdb's table, derived via immunoSEQ multiplex PCR, lists solely in-frame clones and lacks some. The table shows about 160,000 clones, with approximately 78% occurring only once. This sequence joins TRBV7-9 and TRBJ1-1; perhaps TRBD1 as D (6 bases). The source is a male donor in good health and CMV-seropositive. The specimen was PBMCs. The chain's CDR3 is CASGTGRTTEAFF. DNA of the CDR3: TGTGCCAGCGGAACAGGGCGGACCACTGAAGCTTTCTTT. Looking up the rest from reference TRBV7-9 and TRBJ1-1 gives the full variable domain: DTGVSQNPRHKITKRGQNVTFRCDPISEHNRLYWYRQTLGQGPEFLTYFQNEAQLEKSRLLSDRFSAERPKGSFSTLEIQRTEQGDSAMYLCASGTGRTTEAFFGQGTRLTVV.